This T cell receptor (beta chain) was sequenced for a study of blood T cell repertoires in COVID-19 (TCRdb year 2020). Study-level background: Samples covering the acute and convalescent phases of COVID-19 were provided by collaborators in the United States, Italy and Spain. The repertoires were released in a freely available public database meant as a resource for research on the immune response to SARS-CoV-2. Sample metadata almost always included a de-identified subject ID, COVID-19 status, age in years and sex. The samples were drawn from the first 160 participants of the ongoing ImmuneRACE study and from 950 to 1,500 subjects provided by 6 global collaborators. HLA class I and class II types, where available, came from metadata supplied by the sample provider rather than from assay-based typing. Subjects who had been exposed to COVID-19, were actively infected with it, or had recovered from it provided the deeply sampled blood TCRbeta repertoires that made up the dataset. The prospective study material was composed of cDNA or gDNA derived from T cells, B-cell-depleted T cells, or PBMCs. Study-level results and caveats: The amount of clinical and demographic metadata varied by source and participant and was provided uncurated.

The CDR3 measures 19 amino acids from cysteine to phenylalanine. Of all the DNA, just the CDR3 is kept, 57 bases in frame from base 1. V has 1 base trimmed and J has 5 bases trimmed; junction bases matching no gene number 13. CDR1 and CDR2 were assigned from the germline V gene as SGHTA and FQGNSA. TCRbeta CDR3 regions were amplified from genomic DNA by means of the immunoSEQ Assay, a bias-controlled multiplex PCR. Turning to the authors' computational methods: Nucleated cell counts per sample were estimated from amplification of reference gene primers within the assay. Sequence reads were collapsed and filtered to measure the absolute abundance of every unique TCRbeta CDR3 rearrangement. For each sample, productive Simpson clonality was calculated as the square root of Simpson's diversity index over productive rearrangements. TCRdb stores this immuneACCESS table with in-frame sequences only. Part of the clones is absent; in the studies checked, under half of the shortfall reflects unresolved V genes, and no reason is known for the rest. Clone size and V and J calls were adopted from that table, with D and trimming inferred from the DNA. The sample table records fewer than 200,000 clones; 90% of these occur just once. Clones ranked in the top ten supply roughly 0.56% of the sample.

Each collaborating institution followed its own protocols to collect whole blood in K2EDTA tubes. For TCRbeta analysis, collaborator samples were shipped as frozen whole blood, as isolated PBMCs, or as DNA extracted from either sample type. With regard to this clone: Its antigen remains undetermined. Base qualities are not provided; no much larger clone lies one nucleotide away.

The TCR originated in a man aged 50 to 59 with acute or convalescent COVID-19. The chain uses TRBV7-2 and TRBJ2-2; 10 central bases correspond to TRBD2. Sequenced: peripheral blood. The CDR3 region has the sequence CASSLVWLAGVGSTGELFF. The DNA sequence is as follows: TGTGCCAGCAGCTTAGTATGGCTAGCGGGAGTTGGTAGTACCGGGGAGCTGTTTTTT.